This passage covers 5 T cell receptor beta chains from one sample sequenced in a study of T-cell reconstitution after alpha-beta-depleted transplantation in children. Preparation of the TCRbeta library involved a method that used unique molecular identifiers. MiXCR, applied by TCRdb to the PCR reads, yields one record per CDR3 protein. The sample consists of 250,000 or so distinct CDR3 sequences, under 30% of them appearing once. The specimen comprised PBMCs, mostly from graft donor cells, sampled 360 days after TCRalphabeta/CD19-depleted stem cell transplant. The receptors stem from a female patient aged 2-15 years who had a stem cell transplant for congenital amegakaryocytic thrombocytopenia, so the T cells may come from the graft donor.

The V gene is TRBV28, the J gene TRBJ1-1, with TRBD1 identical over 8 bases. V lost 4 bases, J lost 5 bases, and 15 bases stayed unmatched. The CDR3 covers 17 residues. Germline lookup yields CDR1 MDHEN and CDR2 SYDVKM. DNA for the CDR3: TGTGCCAGCAGTTCACTTAAAGCAGGGGGCTTTTGGACTGAAGCTTTCTTT. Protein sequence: CASSSLKAGGFWTEAFF. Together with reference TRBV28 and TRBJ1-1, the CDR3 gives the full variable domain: DVKVTQSSRYLVKRTGEKVFLECVQDMDHENMFWYRQDPGLGLRLIYFSYDVKMKEKGDIPEGYSVSREKKERFSLILESASTNQTSMYLCASSSLKAGGFWTEAFFGQGTRLTVV.

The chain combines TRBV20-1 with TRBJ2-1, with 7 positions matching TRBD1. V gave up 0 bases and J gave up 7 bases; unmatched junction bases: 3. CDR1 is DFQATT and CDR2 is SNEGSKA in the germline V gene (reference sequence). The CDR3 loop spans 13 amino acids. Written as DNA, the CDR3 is TGCAGTGCTAGAGATAGGGGGCCAAATGAGCAGTTCTTC. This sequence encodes CSARDRGPNEQFF.

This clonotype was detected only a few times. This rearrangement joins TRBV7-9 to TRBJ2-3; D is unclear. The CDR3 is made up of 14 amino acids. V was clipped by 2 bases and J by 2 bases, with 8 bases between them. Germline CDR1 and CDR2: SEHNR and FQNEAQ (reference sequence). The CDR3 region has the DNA TGTGCCAGCAGCTTAAGCTCTCTCACAGATACGCAGTATTTT. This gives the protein CASSLSSLTDTQYF.

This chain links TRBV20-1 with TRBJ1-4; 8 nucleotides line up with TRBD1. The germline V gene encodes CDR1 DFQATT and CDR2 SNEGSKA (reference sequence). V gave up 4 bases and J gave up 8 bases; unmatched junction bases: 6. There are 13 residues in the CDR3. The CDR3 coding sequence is TGCAGTGCTACTGACAGGGGAAACGAAAAACTGTTTTTT. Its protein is CSATDRGNEKLFF.

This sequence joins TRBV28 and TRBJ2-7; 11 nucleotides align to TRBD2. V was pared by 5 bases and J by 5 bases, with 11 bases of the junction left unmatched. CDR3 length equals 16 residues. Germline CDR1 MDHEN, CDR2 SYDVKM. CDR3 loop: CASSPHGLAGRNEQYF. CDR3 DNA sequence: TGTGCCAGCAGTCCTCACGGACTAGCGGGTAGGAACGAGCAGTACTTC.